These T cell receptor beta chains were read from a single sample in a study of graft-versus-host responses after intestinal transplantation. Assay: immunoSEQ multiplex PCR; the TCRdb copy retains only in-frame clones and omits some. The sample holds 15,000 to 20,000 clones; about 89% are singletons and the top ten take around 6.6%. The input for sequencing was bone marrow, taken around 120 days after intestinal transplantation. These receptors were collected from a human patient who received an intestinal transplant, so some T cells may come from the graft donor. Both conserved end residues are part of each CDR3. The D gene is left open where the match is weak.

V	J	D	CDR3	DNA
TRBV19	TRBJ2-7	TRBD1	CASSLGQGYEQYF	TGTGCCAGTAGTTTAGGACAGGGCTACGAGCAGTACTTC
TRBV19	TRBJ2-1	TRBD2	CASSTPGLNYNEQFF	TGTGCCAGTAGTACGCCGGGACTAAACTACAATGAGCAGTTCTTC
TRBV11-2	TRBJ2-3	.	CASSLGHRDFTDTQYF	TGTGCCAGCAGCTTAGGCCACCGGGACTTCACAGATACGCAGTATTTT
TRBV30	TRBJ2-6	.	CAWYRGAGANVLTF	TGTGCCTGGTATAGGGGGGCTGGGGCCAACGTCCTGACTTTC
TRBV9	TRBJ1-2	TRBD1	CASSVGRDRPYGYTF	TGTGCCAGCAGCGTAGGGAGGGACAGGCCCTATGGCTACACCTTC
TRBV28	TRBJ2-7	TRBD1	CASSFRDRPPLEQYF	TGTGCCAGCAGTTTCCGGGACAGGCCCCCCCTCGAGCAGTACTTC
TRBV2	TRBJ1-2	.	CASSEALGGPGYTF	TGTGCCAGCAGTGAAGCGCTGGGGGGGCCTGGCTACACCTTC
TRBV7-2	TRBJ1-1	.	CASSLPRTGWNTEAFF	TGTGCCAGCAGCCTTCCCCGGACTGGATGGAACACTGAAGCTTTCTTT
TRBV7-9	TRBJ1-2	TRBD1	CASSLETGSGGYTF	TGTGCCAGCAGCTTAGAGACAGGGTCGGGTGGCTACACCTTC
TRBV10-2	TRBJ2-1	TRBD2	CASSETLAGGDEQFF	TGCGCCAGCAGTGAGACCCTAGCGGGAGGCGATGAGCAGTTCTTC
TRBV10-1	TRBJ1-5	TRBD1	CASNCGDSNDIQPQHF	TGCGCCAGCAACTGTGGGGACAGCAATGATATTCAGCCCCAGCATTTT
TRBV11-2	TRBJ2-1	.	CASSSHRGEQFF	TGTGCCAGCAGCTCCCACCGGGGTGAGCAGTTCTTC